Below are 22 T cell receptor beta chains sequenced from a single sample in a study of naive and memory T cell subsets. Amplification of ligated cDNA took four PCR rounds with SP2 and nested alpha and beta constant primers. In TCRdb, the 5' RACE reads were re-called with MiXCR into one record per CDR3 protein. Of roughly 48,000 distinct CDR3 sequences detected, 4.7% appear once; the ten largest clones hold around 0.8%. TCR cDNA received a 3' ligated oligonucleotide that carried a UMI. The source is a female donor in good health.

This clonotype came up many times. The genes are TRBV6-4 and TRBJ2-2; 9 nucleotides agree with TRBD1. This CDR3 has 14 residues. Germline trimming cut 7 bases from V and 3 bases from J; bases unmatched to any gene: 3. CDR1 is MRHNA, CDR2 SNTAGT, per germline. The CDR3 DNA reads TGTGCCAGCAAGGGACAGGGACACACCGGGGAGCTGTTTTTT. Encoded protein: CASKGQGHTGELFF.

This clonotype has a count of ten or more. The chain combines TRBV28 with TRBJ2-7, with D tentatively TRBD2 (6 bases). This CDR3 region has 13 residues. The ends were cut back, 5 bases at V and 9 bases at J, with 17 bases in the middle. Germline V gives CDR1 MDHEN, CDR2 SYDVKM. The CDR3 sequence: CASSTGTTGGQYF. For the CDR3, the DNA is TGTGCCAGCAGTACCGGGACCACCGGGGGGCAGTACTTC.

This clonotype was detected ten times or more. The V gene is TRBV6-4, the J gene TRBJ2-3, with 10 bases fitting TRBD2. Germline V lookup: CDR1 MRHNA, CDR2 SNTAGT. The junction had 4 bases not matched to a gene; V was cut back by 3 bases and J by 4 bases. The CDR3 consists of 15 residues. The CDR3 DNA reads TGTGCCAGCAGTGAACGGACTAGCGGCGCAGATACGCAGTATTTT. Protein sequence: CASSERTSGADTQYF.

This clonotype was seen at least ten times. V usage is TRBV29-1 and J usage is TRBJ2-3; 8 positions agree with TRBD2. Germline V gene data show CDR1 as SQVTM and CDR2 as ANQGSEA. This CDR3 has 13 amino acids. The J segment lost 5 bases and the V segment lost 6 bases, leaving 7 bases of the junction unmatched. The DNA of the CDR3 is TGCAGCGTACAAGCGGGAGTTGGAGATACGCAGTATTTT. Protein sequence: CSVQAGVGDTQYF.

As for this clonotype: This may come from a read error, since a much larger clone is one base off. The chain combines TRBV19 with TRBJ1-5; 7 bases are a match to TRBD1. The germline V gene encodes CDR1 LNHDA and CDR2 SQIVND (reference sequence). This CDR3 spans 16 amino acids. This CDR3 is CASSLRGKYSNRPQHF. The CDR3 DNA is TGTGCCAGTAGTCTCAGGGGGAAATATAGCAATCGGCCCCAGCATTTT. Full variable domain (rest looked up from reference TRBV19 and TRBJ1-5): DGGITQSPKYLFRKEGQNVTLSCEQNLNHDAMYWYRQDPGQGLRLIYYSQIVNDFQKGDIAEGYSVSREKKESFPLTVTSAQKNPTAFYLCASSLRGKYSNRPQHFGDGTRLSIL.

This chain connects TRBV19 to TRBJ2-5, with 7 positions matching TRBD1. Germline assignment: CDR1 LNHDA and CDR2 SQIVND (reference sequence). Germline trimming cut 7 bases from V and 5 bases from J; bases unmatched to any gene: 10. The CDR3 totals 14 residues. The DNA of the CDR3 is TGTGCCAGTAAGCGCACAGGGGTAATGGAGACCCAGTACTTC. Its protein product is CASKRTGVMETQYF.

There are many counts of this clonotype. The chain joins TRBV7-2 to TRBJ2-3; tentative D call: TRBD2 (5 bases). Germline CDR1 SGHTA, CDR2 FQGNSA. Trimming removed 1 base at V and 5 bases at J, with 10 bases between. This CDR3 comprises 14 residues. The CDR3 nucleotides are TGTGCCAGCAGCTTAGAGGCGAGGGAAGATACGCAGTATTTT. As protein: CASSLEAREDTQYF.

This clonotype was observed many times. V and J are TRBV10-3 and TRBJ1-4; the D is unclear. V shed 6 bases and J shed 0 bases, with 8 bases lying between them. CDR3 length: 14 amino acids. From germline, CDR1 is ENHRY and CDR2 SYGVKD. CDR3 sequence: CAISDSATNEKLFF. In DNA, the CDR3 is TGTGCCATCAGCGACTCTGCAACTAATGAAAAACTGTTTTTT.

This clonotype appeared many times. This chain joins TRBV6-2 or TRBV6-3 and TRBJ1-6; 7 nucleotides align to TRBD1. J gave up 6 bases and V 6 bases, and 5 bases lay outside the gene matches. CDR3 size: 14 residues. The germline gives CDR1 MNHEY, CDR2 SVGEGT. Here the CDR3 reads CASRVQGFNSPLHF. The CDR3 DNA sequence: TGTGCCAGCAGAGTACAGGGGTTTAATTCACCCCTCCACTTT.

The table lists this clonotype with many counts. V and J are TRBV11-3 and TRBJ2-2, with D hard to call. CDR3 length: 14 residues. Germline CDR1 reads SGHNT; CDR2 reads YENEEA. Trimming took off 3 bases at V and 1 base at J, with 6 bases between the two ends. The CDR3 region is CASSLKENTGELFF. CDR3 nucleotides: TGTGCCAGCAGCTTGAAGGAGAACACCGGGGAGCTGTTTTTT. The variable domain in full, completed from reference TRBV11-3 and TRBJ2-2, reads EAGVVQSPRYKIIEKKQPVAFWCNPISGHNTLYWYLQNLGQGPELLIRYENEEAVDDSQLPKDRFSAERLKGVDSTLKIQPAELGDSAVYLCASSLKENTGELFFGEGSRLTVL.

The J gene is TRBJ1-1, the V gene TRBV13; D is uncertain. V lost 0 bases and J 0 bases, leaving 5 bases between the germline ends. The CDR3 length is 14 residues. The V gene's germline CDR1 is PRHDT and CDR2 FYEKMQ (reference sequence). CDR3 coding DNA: TGTGCCAGCAGCTTAGGGGGCGTGAACACTGAAGCTTTCTTT. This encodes CASSLGGVNTEAFF.

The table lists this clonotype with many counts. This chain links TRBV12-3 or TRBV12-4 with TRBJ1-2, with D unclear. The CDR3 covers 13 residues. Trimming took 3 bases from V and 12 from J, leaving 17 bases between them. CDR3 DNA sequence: TGTGCCAGCAGTTTCGGACGAAAACTGGGCGACACCTTC. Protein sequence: CASSFGRKLGDTF.

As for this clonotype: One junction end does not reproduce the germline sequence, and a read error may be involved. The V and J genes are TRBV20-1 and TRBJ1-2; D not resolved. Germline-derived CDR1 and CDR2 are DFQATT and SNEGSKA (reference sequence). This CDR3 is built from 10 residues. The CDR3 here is CSARDYGDTF. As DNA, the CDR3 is TGCAGTGCTAGAGACTATGGCGACACCTTC.

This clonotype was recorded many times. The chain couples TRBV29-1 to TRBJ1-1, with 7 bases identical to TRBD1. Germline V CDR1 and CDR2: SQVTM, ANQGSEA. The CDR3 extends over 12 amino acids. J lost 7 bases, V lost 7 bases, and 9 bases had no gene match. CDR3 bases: TGCAGCGCAGTCCCGGGACAGTTTGAAGCTTTCTTT. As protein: CSAVPGQFEAFF.

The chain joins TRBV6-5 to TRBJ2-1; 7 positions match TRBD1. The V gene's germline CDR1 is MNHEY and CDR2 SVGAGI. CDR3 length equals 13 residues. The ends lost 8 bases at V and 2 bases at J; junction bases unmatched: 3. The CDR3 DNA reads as TGTGCCAGCCGGGGACAGACCTACAATGAGCAGTTCTTC. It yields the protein CASRGQTYNEQFF.

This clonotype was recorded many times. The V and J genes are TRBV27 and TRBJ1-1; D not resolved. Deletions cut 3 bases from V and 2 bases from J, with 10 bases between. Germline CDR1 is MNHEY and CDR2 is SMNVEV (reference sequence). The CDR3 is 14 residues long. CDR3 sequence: CASSFKGINTEAFF. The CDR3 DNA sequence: TGTGCCAGCAGTTTTAAAGGGATTAACACTGAAGCTTTCTTT.

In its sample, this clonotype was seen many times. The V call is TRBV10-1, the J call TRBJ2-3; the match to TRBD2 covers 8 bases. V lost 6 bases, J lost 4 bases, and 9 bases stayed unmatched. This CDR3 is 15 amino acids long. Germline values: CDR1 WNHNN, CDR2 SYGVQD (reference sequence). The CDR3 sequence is CASRKGSGSPDTQYF. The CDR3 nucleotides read TGCGCCAGCAGGAAAGGGAGCGGGAGCCCAGATACGCAGTATTTT.

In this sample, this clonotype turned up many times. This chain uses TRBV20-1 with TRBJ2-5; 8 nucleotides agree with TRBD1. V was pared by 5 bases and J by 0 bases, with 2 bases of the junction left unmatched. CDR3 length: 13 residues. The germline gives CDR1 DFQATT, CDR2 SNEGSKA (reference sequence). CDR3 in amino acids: CSAGTGYQETQYF. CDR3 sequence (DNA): TGCAGTGCTGGGACAGGTTACCAAGAGACCCAGTACTTC.

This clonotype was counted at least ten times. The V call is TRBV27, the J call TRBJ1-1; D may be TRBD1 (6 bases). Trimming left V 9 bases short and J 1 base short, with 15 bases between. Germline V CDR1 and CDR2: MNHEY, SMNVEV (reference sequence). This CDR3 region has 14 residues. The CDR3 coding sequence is TGTGCCAGTTCCCGGGGGGGCGGGAACACTGAAGCTTTCTTT. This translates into CASSRGGGNTEAFF.

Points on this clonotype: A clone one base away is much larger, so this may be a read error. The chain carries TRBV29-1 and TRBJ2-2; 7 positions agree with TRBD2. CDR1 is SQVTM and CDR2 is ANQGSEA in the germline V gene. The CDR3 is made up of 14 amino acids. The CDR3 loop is CSVGSGGRTGEMFF. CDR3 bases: TGCAGCGTTGGTTCAGGCGGGAGAACCGGGGAGATGTTTTTT.

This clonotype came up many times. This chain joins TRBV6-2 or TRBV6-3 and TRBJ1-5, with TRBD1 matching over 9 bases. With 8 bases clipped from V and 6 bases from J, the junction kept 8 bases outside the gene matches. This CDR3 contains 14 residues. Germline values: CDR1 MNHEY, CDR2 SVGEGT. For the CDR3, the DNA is TGTGCCAGCCGACCCGGGACAGGGAGTCAGCCCCAGCATTTT. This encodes CASRPGTGSQPQHF.

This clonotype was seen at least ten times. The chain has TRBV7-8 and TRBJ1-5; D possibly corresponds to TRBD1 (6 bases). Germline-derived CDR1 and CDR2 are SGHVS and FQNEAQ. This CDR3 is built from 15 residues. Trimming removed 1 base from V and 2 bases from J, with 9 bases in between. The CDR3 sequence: CASSLVGTRNQPQHF. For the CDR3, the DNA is TGTGCCAGCAGCTTAGTCGGGACACGCAATCAGCCCCAGCATTTT.